This T cell receptor (beta chain) was sequenced during a study of cytomegalovirus exposure and HLA in healthy donors. This clone appeared once. The antigen is not known. The study's findings and limits: The TCR clusters that emerged in the first cohort tended, a later analysis found, to co-occur in the 120 or so validation repertoires. It was reportedly the case that the classifier diagnosed cytomegalovirus status with high specificity and sensitivity. It was confirmed in vitro that a few of the CMV-associated chains were specific for CMV antigens.

The donors were members of the validation cohort, which comprised 90 to 150 subjects and was separate from the first cohort of 666 subjects. This CDR3 has 16 amino acids. V lost 2 bases and J lost 6, with 17 bases in between. The germline V gene encodes CDR1 MDHEN and CDR2 SYDVKM. Sequencing used immunoSEQ multiplex PCR; TCRdb keeps in-frame clones, though not all of them. The table includes about 240,000 clones, about 86% detected once. This sequence was found in a woman aged 30 to 39 in good health and CMV-seropositive. V gene TRBV28 combines with J gene TRBJ1-5; no clear D. The sample consisted of PBMCs. As DNA, the CDR3 is TGTGCCAGCAGTTTAGTGTTTAGTCCACTAGGTCAGCCCCAGCATTTT. Its translation is CASSLVFSPLGQPQHF.